Listed below are T cell receptor beta chains from one sample, sequenced in a study of early T cells in non-severe SARS-CoV-2 infection. TCRdb reprocessed the 5' RACE reads via MiXCR and lists one record per CDR3 protein. The sample holds tens of thousands of distinct CDR3 sequences, about 5% seen once. Sequenced: whole blood. The receptors were gathered from an adult who was a healthcare worker with PCR-confirmed SARS-CoV-2 infection or an uninfected control (not recorded which). The CDR3 runs from the conserved cysteine through the conserved F or W. The order of the fields is D gene, V gene, J gene, clone size, CDR3 DNA, CDR3 protein. The D gene is left open where the match is weak. Size is omitted from some rows. Given values are once, few, many or a class for expanded clones.

TRBD2	TRBV29-1	TRBJ2-7	many	TGCAGCGTAACGAGCGGGAGGGAAGGTGAGCAGTACTTC	CSVTSGREGEQYF
-	TRBV5-4	TRBJ1-2	-	TGTGCCAGCAGGCAGGACTTAGCTAACTATGGCTACACCTTC	CASRQDLANYGYTF
-	TRBV11-2	TRBJ1-3	-	TGTGCCAGCAGCTTCGGGGTTCGAAACACCATATATTTT	CASSFGVRNTIYF
-	TRBV15	TRBJ2-1	-	TGTGCCACCAGCAGTAGGGAAAACAATGAGCAGTTCTTC	CATSSRENNEQFF
-	TRBV11-2	TRBJ2-7	-	TGTGCCAGCAGCCTCGACGGACAGACCTACGAGCAGTACTTC	CASSLDGQTYEQYF
-	TRBV3-1	TRBJ2-4	many	TGTGCCAGCAGCCAGTCGCAGGGGGCCAAAAACATTCAGTACTTC	CASSQSQGAKNIQYF
-	TRBV12-3/TRBV12-4	TRBJ1-3	many	TGTGCCAGCAGTTCGGACAGCGGAAACACCATATATTTT	CASSSDSGNTIYF
TRBD2	TRBV6-5	TRBJ2-7	few	TGTGCCAGCAGTAGGAGCGGGAGGTTCTCCTACGAGCAGTACTTC	CASSRSGRFSYEQYF
-	TRBV7-9	TRBJ2-3	few	TGTGCCAGCAGCTTAATGGAGCAAGATACGCAGTATTTT	CASSLMEQDTQYF
TRBD2	TRBV28	TRBJ2-3	-	TGTGCCAGCAGTCCTACTACTCCCGCTCTAGCGGAAAGCACAGATACGCAGTATTTT	CASSPTTPALAESTDTQYF
-	TRBV7-2	TRBJ2-3	few	TGTGCCAGCAGCTTAGGAAGCAGGGGAAAGACAGATACGCAGTATTTT	CASSLGSRGKTDTQYF
-	TRBV7-2	TRBJ2-6	few	TGTGCCAGCAGCTTAACTTCTGGGGCCAACGTCCTGACTTTC	CASSLTSGANVLTF
TRBD2	TRBV28	TRBJ2-1	-	TGTGCCAGCAGTACCGTGACTAGCGGACTTTACAATGAGCAGTTCTTC	CASSTVTSGLYNEQFF
-	TRBV29-1	TRBJ2-7	few	TGCAGCGTTGAGGGCTCCGGGATATACTACGAGCAGTACTTC	CSVEGSGIYYEQYF
-	TRBV20-1	TRBJ2-3	many	TGCAGTGCTAGAGAAGGGACTTACTACACAGATACGCAGTATTTT	CSAREGTYYTDTQYF
-	TRBV27	TRBJ2-1	many	TGTGCCAGCAGTCCTTGGACTGCCTACAATGAGCAGTTCTTC	CASSPWTAYNEQFF
-	TRBV7-8	TRBJ2-1	many	TGTGCCAGCAGCTTAGAACCTAACAATGAGCAGTTCTTC	CASSLEPNNEQFF
TRBD1	TRBV7-9	TRBJ2-7	many	TGTGCCAGCAGCCCCGGGACAGTGGGAGATGGGACCTACGAGCAGTACTTC	CASSPGTVGDGTYEQYF
TRBD2	TRBV4-2	TRBJ2-3	many	TGTGCCAGCAGCCAAGATATATATCGTGGGACTAGCGGATTCGAGTCCGGAGATACGCAGTATTTT	CASSQDIYRGTSGFESGDTQYF
-	TRBV11-2	TRBJ1-1	many	TGTGCCAGCAGCTTTGGTGGCAGAGGGGCTTTCTTT	CASSFGGRGAFF
-	TRBV7-9	TRBJ2-7	many	TGTGCCAGTGGACTTGAGGTTGGCGAGCAGTACTTC	CASGLEVGEQYF
-	TRBV11-2	TRBJ2-1	many	TGTGCCAGCAGCTTAGAGCTAGCGACTTCCTACAATGAGCAGTTCTTC	CASSLELATSYNEQFF
TRBD2	TRBV12-3/TRBV12-4	TRBJ2-2	-	TGTGCCAGCAGTTTAGGGACTAGCGGGAGTGGGGAGCTGTTTTTT	CASSLGTSGSGELFF
-	TRBV20-1	TRBJ2-7	many	TGCAGTGCTAGACCACCGCTATCCTCCTACGAGCAGTACTTC	CSARPPLSSYEQYF
-	TRBV11-2	TRBJ2-3	-	TGTGCCAGCAGCTTAGATCTAACAGGAACAGACCTGGCTATCCACACAGATACGCAGTATTTT	CASSLDLTGTDLAIHTDTQYF
TRBD1	TRBV3-1	TRBJ1-6	-	TGTGCCAGCAGCCGGACAGGGGAGAATTCACCCCTCCACTTT	CASSRTGENSPLHF
-	TRBV11-3	TRBJ2-3	few	TGTGCCAGCAGCTGGACTGGGGGCACAGATACGCAGTATTTT	CASSWTGGTDTQYF
-	TRBV7-2	TRBJ1-1	few	TGTGCCAGCAGCTTACCGGACGCCCTCACGGGCGCTTTCTTT	CASSLPDALTGAFF
TRBD1	TRBV29-1	TRBJ2-3	many	TGCAGCGTTGTGGGTGGACAGGGAAATCCAGATACGCAGTATTTT	CSVVGGQGNPDTQYF
TRBD1	TRBV2	TRBJ2-1	many	TGTGCCAGCAGTGAGGCAGGGGGCTCCTACAATGAGCAGTTCTTC	CASSEAGGSYNEQFF
-	TRBV6-4	TRBJ2-3	many	TGTGCCAGCAGTGACTCTAGCGTTAGCACAGATACGCAGTATTTT	CASSDSSVSTDTQYF
-	TRBV20-1	TRBJ2-3	many	TGCAGTGCCTCAAACCCAGGGGAACGCACAGATACGCAGTATTTT	CSASNPGERTDTQYF
-	TRBV5-5	TRBJ1-5	-	TGTGCCAGCAGCTTGATGTGGGCAGGGTCGCAGCCCCAGCATTTT	CASSLMWAGSQPQHF
-	TRBV5-5	TRBJ2-1	many	TGTGCCAGCAGCTTACCGGGTGCCTACAATGAGCAGTTCTTC	CASSLPGAYNEQFF
-	TRBV20-1	TRBJ1-6	few	TGCAGTGCTAGAACGGCAGATTCACCCCTCCACTTT	CSARTADSPLHF
TRBD2	TRBV7-2	TRBJ2-3	many	TGTGCCAGCAGCCCGGGACTAGCGGGAGGGCTAAATACGCAGTATTTT	CASSPGLAGGLNTQYF
-	TRBV12-3/TRBV12-4	TRBJ2-1	-	TGTGCCAGCAGTACCGACTACAATGAGCAGTTCTTC	CASSTDYNEQFF
-	TRBV12-3/TRBV12-4	TRBJ1-6	few	TGTGCCAGCAGTTTAGTAGGAGGGCATTCCAATTCACCCCTCCACTTT	CASSLVGGHSNSPLHF
-	TRBV6-1	TRBJ1-5	many	TGTGCCAGCAGTGAAGCGCCTGGGCATCAGCCCCAGCATTTT	CASSEAPGHQPQHF
-	TRBV3-1	TRBJ2-2	few	TGTGCCAGCAGCCCTTTGGCGGGTGCTAACACCGGGGAGCTGTTTTTT	CASSPLAGANTGELFF
TRBD1	TRBV20-1	TRBJ2-1	many	TGCAGTGGAATGACAGGGGGCTACAATGAGCAGTTCTTC	CSGMTGGYNEQFF
-	TRBV10-1	TRBJ2-7	few	TGCGCCAGCCGTGGACAGGGAGGGGAGCAGTACTTC	CASRGQGGEQYF
TRBD1	TRBV28	TRBJ1-6	many	TGTGCCAGCAGTTCCGGACAGGGGGCCGGGAGTTCACCCCTCCACTTT	CASSSGQGAGSSPLHF
TRBD2	TRBV10-3	TRBJ2-2	many	TGTGCCATCAGGGGGACTAGCGGAAGGGGCACCGGGGAGCTGTTTTTT	CAIRGTSGRGTGELFF
-	TRBV19	TRBJ2-1	many	TGTGCCAGTAGAGCGGGCGGACCAACCATCCTTCTCTACAATGAGCAGTTCTTC	CASRAGGPTILLYNEQFF
-	TRBV12-5	TRBJ1-5	-	TGTGCTAGTGGTTTGGTAGCGGACGGGCAGGCCTATAGCAATCAGCCCCAGCATTTT	CASGLVADGQAYSNQPQHF